This T cell receptor beta chain derives from a study of technical replicates of blood from a few donors. Germline V lookup: CDR1 MNHNY, CDR2 SVGAGI (reference sequence). The CDR3 is 12 residues long. V was shortened by 5 bases and J by 5 bases, with 9 bases between the two germline ends. Data came from immunoSEQ multiplex PCR; TCRdb stores just in-frame clones and leaves some out. This table holds tens of thousands of clones, 85% to 95% found once. The chain links TRBV6-6 to TRBJ2-5, with D possibly matching TRBD1 (5 bases). The sample taken for sequencing was T cells isolated from PBMCs. This TCR came from a human donor in good health. This CDR3 reads CASSTGRETQYF. CDR3 nucleotides: TGTGCCAGCAGTACAGGCCGGGAGACCCAGTACTTC.